Shown below are 13 T cell receptor beta chains from a single sample sequenced in a study of monozygotic twins with inflammatory bowel disease. TCRdb derives one entry per CDR3 protein from the 5' RACE reads, leaving out DNA. Listed are approximately 120,000 distinct CDR3 sequences; around 12% falls within the top ten. The sample comprised blood. The receptors were gathered from a human donor with ulcerative colitis or Crohn's disease, or a healthy co-twin of an affected twin (not recorded which).

The V and J genes are TRBV3-1 and TRBJ2-1; absent DNA, TCRdb's TRBD1 call cannot be checked. From germline, CDR1 is LGHDT and CDR2 YNNKEL (reference sequence). The CDR3 consists of 17 residues. The CDR3: CASSLIGGGGIYNEQFF.

The chain combines TRBV13 with TRBJ2-7; TCRdb lists TRBD1, though no DNA is available to test this call. CDR3 size: 15 residues. Germline lookup yields CDR1 PRHDT and CDR2 FYEKMQ (reference sequence). CDR3 loop: CASSLSGRSSYEQYF.

This sequence joins TRBV11-2 and TRBJ2-2; as DNA is missing, the TRBD1 call by TCRdb cannot be tested. The CDR3 loop spans 16 amino acids. The germline V gene encodes CDR1 SGHAT and CDR2 FQNNGV. The CDR3: CASSLQGTANTGELFF. The full variable domain, with the rest looked up from reference TRBV11-2 and TRBJ2-2, is EAGVAQSPRYKIIEKRQSVAFWCNPISGHATLYWYQQILGQGPKLLIQFQNNGVVDDSQLPKDRFSAERLKGVDSTLKIQPAKLEDSAVYLCASSLQGTANTGELFFGEGSRLTVL.

The chain links TRBV23-1 to TRBJ2-7. TRBV23-1 carries the ORF label, with uncertain function. The CDR3 runs 15 residues. CDR3 amino acids: CASSQGLPSSYEQYF.

The chain is built from TRBV7-3 and TRBJ2-1; checking the TCRdb D call of TRBD1 is not possible without DNA. The CDR3 is made up of 14 amino acids. The germline CDR1 and CDR2 sequences are SGHTA and FQGTGA. The CDR3 region is CASSRSRGSGEQFF.

The chain has TRBV28 and TRBJ1-1; TCRdb designates TRBD1, a call that cannot be tested without DNA. Per germline, CDR1 MDHEN and CDR2 SYDVKM. The CDR3 length is 17 residues. The CDR3: CASSLEWETGMNTEAFF.

J is TRBJ2-5 and V is TRBV5-1; without DNA, the TCRdb call of TRBD1 cannot be checked. CDR1 is SGHRS, CDR2 YFSETQ, per germline. This CDR3 comprises 14 residues. CDR3 residues: CASSRTALYETQYF.

The chain recombines TRBV5-1 with TRBJ2-7; TCRdb calls TRBD1, which cannot be checked without DNA. This CDR3 has 15 amino acids. CDR1 SGHRS and CDR2 YFSETQ come from the germline V gene. CDR3: CASSLGQVGSYEQYF. Together with reference TRBV5-1 and TRBJ2-7, the CDR3 gives the full variable domain: KAGVTQTPRYLIKTRGQQVTLSCSPISGHRSVSWYQQTPGQGLQFLFEYFSETQRNKGNFPGRFSGRQFSNSRSEMNVSTLELGDSALYLCASSLGQVGSYEQYFGPGTRLTVT.

The CDR3 region is CASSIRDLRDYGYTF. The V and J genes are TRBV9 and TRBJ1-2. The CDR3 spans 15 residues. The germline CDR1 and CDR2 sequences are SGDLS and YYNGEE.

CDR3 sequence: CASTPPGWNEQFF. V usage is TRBV12-3 or TRBV12-4 and J usage is TRBJ2-1; TCRdb's D call of TRBD1 is untestable without DNA. The CDR3 is made up of 13 amino acids.

The chain has TRBV6-1 and TRBJ2-1; no DNA is available, so the TRBD1 call from TCRdb remains unchecked. CDR1 is MNHNS, CDR2 SASEGT, per germline. CDR3 length equals 14 residues. The CDR3 is CASSPGTSYNEQFF.

The V call is TRBV11-2, the J call TRBJ1-2. The CDR3 consists of 13 residues. The germline V gene encodes CDR1 SGHAT and CDR2 FQNNGV. The CDR3 sequence is CASSLVSTRGYTF.

The chain links TRBV20-1 to TRBJ2-1; with no DNA, the TCRdb D assignment of TRBD2 cannot be verified. This CDR3 has 13 amino acids. The germline CDR1 and CDR2 sequences are DFQATT and SNEGSKA (reference sequence). CDR3 amino acids: CSPGLAGINEQFF.